Sequencing of this T cell receptor (beta chain) was carried out in a study of blood T cell repertoires in COVID-19. About the research overall: Spain, Italy and the United States supplied samples that represented acute and convalescent COVID-19. The cDNA or gDNA used as material had been derived from T cells, B-cell-depleted T cells, or PBMCs.

The V gene end was trimmed by 5 bases and the J gene end by 2 bases; junction bases not matched to a gene: 8. There are 16 residues in the CDR3. The germline CDR1 and CDR2 sequences are PRHDT and FYEKMQ (reference sequence). During active infection, Seattle patients enrolled and were then monitored through disease. In the original analysis: Nucleated cell number was recorded as an estimate derived from reference gene primer amplification. Profiled with immunoSEQ multiplex PCR; TCRdb holds only in-frame clones, not every one. D and trimming come from the DNA, and the V and J calls and clone size come from that table. The table has 150,000 to 200,000 clones, 75% to 90% seen once; the top ten hold 7.6%.

This receptor was taken from a woman between 65 and 79 years old with COVID-19, enrolled during active disease. The material sequenced was peripheral blood. The chain combines TRBV13 with TRBJ2-5; 10 nucleotides match TRBD2. CDR3 sequence (DNA): TGTGCCAGCAGCGTAACCGGGACTAGCGAACAAGAGACCCAGTACTTC. Translated: CASSVTGTSEQETQYF.